One sample yielded the 27 T cell receptor beta chains listed below, sequenced in a study of blood T cell repertoires in COVID-19. The assay was immunoSEQ multiplex PCR, and TCRdb's table has in-frame clones only and misses some. The table shows approximately 30,000 clones, with around 90% occurring only once. The sample was peripheral blood. Receptors originate from a woman aged 40 to 50 with active or convalescent COVID-19.

V and J are TRBV30 and TRBJ1-6; D gene ambiguous. Trimming cost V 2 bases and J 10 bases, with 9 bases left between them. The CDR3 loop spans 12 amino acids. From germline, CDR1 is GTSNPN and CDR2 SVGIG (reference sequence). The CDR3 coding sequence is TGTGCCTGGAGTCCCCTATCCTCACCCCTCCACTTT. Translating it yields CAWSPLSSPLHF.

J is TRBJ2-3 and V is TRBV3-1 (or the pseudogene TRBV3-2); 8 bases agree with TRBD2. Germline assignment: CDR1 LGHDT and CDR2 YNNKEL (reference sequence). The CDR3 consists of 15 residues. With V trimmed by 1 base and J by 6 bases, 6 bases remained unmatched. CDR3 coding DNA: TGTGCCAGCAGCCAAGGCGGGGGGCCTTGGGATACGCAGTATTTT. Protein: CASSQGGGPWDTQYF.

The rearrangement uses TRBV28 and TRBJ2-4; 8 positions match TRBD1. The CDR3 extends over 17 amino acids. From germline, CDR1 is MDHEN and CDR2 SYDVKM. V lost 1 base, J lost 6 bases, and 11 bases stayed unmatched. The CDR3 loop is CASSLSTADRATNIQYF. CDR3 DNA sequence: TGTGCCAGCAGTTTATCTACCGCGGACAGGGCTACAAACATTCAGTACTTC.

The CDR3 reads CASSLERVSGATGELFF. As DNA, the CDR3 is TGCGCCAGCAGCCTAGAAAGGGTATCAGGGGCGACCGGGGAGCTGTTTTTT. The chain employs TRBV4-1 and TRBJ2-2; perhaps TRBD1 as D (6 bases). This CDR3 is built from 17 residues. The V end was cut by 4 bases, the J end by 5 bases, with 20 bases between. The germline V gene has CDR1 MGHRA and CDR2 YSYEKL.

The gene calls are TRBV4-1 and TRBJ2-1; D not certain. V was trimmed by 0 bases and J by 8 bases, leaving 11 bases between them. The CDR3 extends over 14 amino acids. Germline CDR1 MGHRA, CDR2 YSYEKL. As DNA, the CDR3 is TGCGCCAGCAGCCAAGACCAGGCGTCCGATGAGCAGTTCTTC. Translated: CASSQDQASDEQFF.

J is TRBJ2-3 and V is TRBV7-9, with 7 bases fitting TRBD2. The CDR3 has 15 amino acids. Germline-derived CDR1 and CDR2 are SEHNR and FQNEAQ (reference sequence). Unmatched junction bases numbered 3, after V lost 2 bases and J lost 1 base. The CDR3 DNA is TGTGCCAGCAGCTTACAGGCGGGAGGCACAGATACGCAGTATTTT. This encodes CASSLQAGGTDTQYF. The full variable domain, its missing parts supplied by reference TRBV7-9 and TRBJ2-3, is DTGVSQNPRHKITKRGQNVTFRCDPISEHNRLYWYRQTLGQGPEFLTYFQNEAQLEKSRLLSDRFSAERPKGSFSTLEIQRTEQGDSAMYLCASSLQAGGTDTQYFGPGTRLTVL.

The chain combines TRBV19 with TRBJ1-2, with D possibly TRBD1 on 5 matching bases. With 5 bases removed from V and 4 bases from J, the gap between germline ends came to 20 bases. CDR3 length: 16 residues. Germline-derived CDR1 and CDR2 are LNHDA and SQIVND (reference sequence). The CDR3 DNA reads TGTGCCAGTAGTGATCTCTTCGGGGGAGTCGGCTATGGCTACACCTTC. It is translated as CASSDLFGGVGYGYTF.

The V call is TRBV18, the J call TRBJ1-3; D is perhaps TRBD1 (6 bases). Looked up from germline, CDR1 is KGHSH and CDR2 is LQKENI. V lost 6 bases and J lost 0, with 21 bases in between. The CDR3 has 18 amino acids. CDR3 region: CASSIKGDRPISGNTIYF. CDR3 bases: TGTGCCAGCTCCATAAAGGGGGATAGGCCGATCTCTGGAAACACCATATATTTT.

The chain joins TRBV28 to TRBJ2-3, with TRBD1 matching over 7 bases. The CDR3 runs to 17 residues. Unmatched junction bases numbered 9, after V lost 3 bases and J lost 0 bases. Germline lookup yields CDR1 MDHEN and CDR2 SYDVKM. In nucleotides, the CDR3 is TGTGCCAGCAGTTTTTCCTCAGGGGGTTGGAGCACAGATACGCAGTATTTT. Amino acid sequence: CASSFSSGGWSTDTQYF. Variable domain in full (rest from reference TRBV28 and TRBJ2-3): DVKVTQSSRYLVKRTGEKVFLECVQDMDHENMFWYRQDPGLGLRLIYFSYDVKMKEKGDIPEGYSVSREKKERFSLILESASTNQTSMYLCASSFSSGGWSTDTQYFGPGTRLTVL.

This chain links TRBV6-2 or TRBV6-3 with TRBJ2-2; D perhaps matches TRBD1 (5 bases). V was cut by 4 bases and J by 7 bases, with 7 bases left in between. The CDR3 covers 12 residues. Per germline, CDR1 MNHEY and CDR2 SVGEGT. CDR3 nucleotides: TGTGCCAGCAGTTTCCAGGGCGGGGAGCTGTTTTTT. It codes for CASSFQGGELFF.

This chain connects TRBV19 to TRBJ2-7, with TRBD2 matching over 10 bases. CDR1 LNHDA and CDR2 SQIVND come from the germline V gene (reference sequence). Trimming removed 3 bases from V and 6 bases from J; junction bases left unmatched: 14. This CDR3 has 17 amino acids. CDR3 bases: TGTGCCAGTAGTATGGCTAGCGGGGGCCTTCGGGGAGGCGAGCAGTACTTC. This encodes CASSMASGGLRGGEQYF.

The chain carries TRBV6-6 and TRBJ1-5; D is ambiguous. The CDR3 spans 14 residues. Germline V lookup: CDR1 MNHNY, CDR2 SVGAGI (reference sequence). The V end was cut by 1 base, the J end by 5 bases, with 9 bases between. The CDR3 DNA follows: TGTGCCAGCAGTTACTTCCCCGTCGATCAGCCCCAGCATTTT. Translating it yields CASSYFPVDQPQHF.

There are a few counts of this clone. The chain recombines TRBV18 with TRBJ2-1, with 7 bases lining up with TRBD2. The length of the CDR3 is 18 residues. V shed 2 bases and J 7 bases; nucleotides not matched to a gene: 17. Germline CDR1 reads KGHSH; CDR2 reads LQKENI. The CDR3 coding sequence is TGTGCCAGCTCACCAAGGCCGCAGGTGGGCGGGAGCGGGAATGAGCAGTTCTTC. It is translated as CASSPRPQVGGSGNEQFF. The complete variable domain, with remaining parts taken from reference TRBV18 and TRBJ2-1, reads NAGVMQNPRHLVRRRGQEARLRCSPMKGHSHVYWYRQLPEEGLKFMVYLQKENIIDESGMPKERFSAEFPKEGPSILRIQQVVRGDSAAYFCASSPRPQVGGSGNEQFFGPGTRLTVL.

The V call is TRBV20-1, the J call TRBJ2-7; 10 nucleotides agree with TRBD1. Germline-derived CDR1 and CDR2 are DFQATT and SNEGSKA (reference sequence). The V segment lost 3 bases and the J segment 6 bases; nucleotides outside the gene matches: 11. The CDR3 extends over 15 amino acids. This chain's CDR3 is CSASALGQGTSEQYF. The CDR3 coding sequence is TGCAGTGCTAGTGCCCTGGGACAGGGGACCTCCGAGCAGTACTTC.

The rearrangement links TRBV27 to TRBJ2-7, with 10 bases aligning to TRBD1. The CDR3 contains 15 residues. The junction had 6 bases not matched to a gene; V was cut back by 5 bases and J by 2 bases. Germline CDR1 MNHEY, CDR2 SMNVEV (reference sequence). Here the CDR3 DNA reads TGTGCCAGCAGTCACCCGGGACAGGGGACCTACGAGCAGTACTTC. This encodes CASSHPGQGTYEQYF.

This chain joins TRBV5-6 and TRBJ2-2, with 7 positions matching TRBD1. The germline gives CDR1 SGHDT, CDR2 YYEEEE. V shed 1 base, J shed 3 bases, and the junction held 3 bases outside the gene matches. CDR3 length: 15 residues. The CDR3 nucleotides read TGTGCCAGCAGCTTGCACAGGGGCGACACCGGGGAGCTGTTTTTT. Translated, it gives CASSLHRGDTGELFF.

The chain links TRBV28 to TRBJ2-5; 10 bases line up with TRBD2. Per germline, CDR1 MDHEN and CDR2 SYDVKM. V shed 6 bases, J shed 5 bases, and the junction held 6 bases outside the gene matches. The CDR3 contains 14 residues. The CDR3 DNA sequence: TGTGCCAGCAGCCTCAGCGGGAGGGCGGAGACCCAGTACTTC. Protein: CASSLSGRAETQYF.

J is TRBJ2-3 and V is TRBV9; 9 bases are shared with TRBD2. The CDR3 is 15 residues long. V gave up 9 bases and J gave up 3 bases; unmatched junction bases: 11. Germline V lookup: CDR1 SGDLS, CDR2 YYNGEE. The CDR3 sequence: CATSLGGRVTDTQYF. DNA of the CDR3: TGTGCCACCTCCCTCGGCGGGAGGGTGACAGATACGCAGTATTTT.

The chain combines TRBV9 with TRBJ2-1, with D perhaps matching TRBD1 (6 bases). Germline V lookup: CDR1 SGDLS, CDR2 YYNGEE. V dropped 4 bases and J dropped 4 bases, with 27 bases sitting between them. The CDR3 covers 19 residues. CDR3 region: CASSFTPGTRVGAYNEQFF. CDR3 sequence (DNA): TGTGCCAGCAGCTTTACCCCCGGGACAAGGGTAGGGGCATACAATGAGCAGTTCTTC.

CDR3 sequence reads: CASSLGSSGDNEQFF. The CDR3 DNA reads TGTGCCAGCAGCTTAGGGAGTAGCGGGGACAATGAGCAGTTCTTC. The rearrangement links TRBV11-3 to TRBJ2-1; 8 nucleotides agree with TRBD2. V was clipped by 1 base and J by 5 bases; unmatched bases: 4. The CDR3 contains 15 residues. Looked up from germline, CDR1 is SGHNT and CDR2 is YENEEA.

The V and J genes are TRBV6-2 or TRBV6-3 and TRBJ1-1; TRBD1 aligns across 9 bases. The CDR3 runs to 14 residues. Germline CDR1 is MNHEY and CDR2 is SVGEGT. After removal of 4 bases from V and 3 bases from J, the junction contained 3 bases not matched to a gene. CDR3 loop: CASSSQGAYTEAFF. The CDR3 DNA is TGTGCCAGCAGTTCACAGGGGGCGTACACTGAAGCTTTCTTT.

CDR3 in DNA: TGTGCCTGGACCCCCCCCGGGGGACTAGCGGGGGGTAGGTACGAGCAGTACTTC. Translating gives CAWTPPGGLAGGRYEQYF. The rearrangement joins TRBV30 to TRBJ2-7; 15 nucleotides match TRBD2. V shed 4 bases, J shed 4 bases, and the junction held 14 bases outside the gene matches. The CDR3 sequence is 18 residues long. Germline-derived CDR1 and CDR2 are GTSNPN and SVGIG (reference sequence). The full variable domain, completed using reference TRBV30 and TRBJ2-7, is SQTIHQWPATLVQPVGSPLSLECTVEGTSNPNLYWYRQAAGRGLQLLFYSVGIGQISSEVPQNLSASRPQDRQFILSSKKLLLSDSGFYLCAWTPPGGLAGGRYEQYFGPGTRLTVT.

The chain links TRBV30 to TRBJ1-5; D might be TRBD1 (6 bases). Germline CDR1 reads GTSNPN; CDR2 reads SVGIG (reference sequence). The ends were cut back, 0 bases at V and 6 bases at J, with 12 bases in the middle. The CDR3 covers 14 residues. CDR3 sequence (DNA): TGTGCCTGGAGTGTAGGCAGGGGTCGTCAGCCCCAGCATTTT. This translates into CAWSVGRGRQPQHF.

The chain employs TRBV13 and TRBJ2-7; the match to TRBD2 covers 7 bases. Germline-derived CDR1 and CDR2 are PRHDT and FYEKMQ (reference sequence). The CDR3 consists of 14 residues. V gave up 5 bases and J gave up 5 bases; unmatched junction bases: 9. This CDR3 reads CASSLRGGINEQYF. The DNA of the CDR3 is TGTGCCAGCAGCCTACGGGGAGGGATCAACGAGCAGTACTTC.

This clone was observed a handful of times. The V and J genes are TRBV6-2 or TRBV6-3 and TRBJ1-5; no clear D. This CDR3 region has 14 residues. Trimming shortened V by 4 bases and J by 3 bases, and 10 bases separated the two germline ends. CDR1 is MNHEY and CDR2 is SVGEGT in the germline V gene. The CDR3 sequence: CASSLAAYNQPQHF. In DNA form, the CDR3 reads TGTGCCAGCAGTTTGGCGGCTTACAATCAGCCCCAGCATTTT.

This clone has just one count. This chain connects TRBV27 to TRBJ1-4, with TRBD1 matching 9 bases. V was clipped by 6 bases and J by 15 bases; unmatched bases: 11. This CDR3 has 13 residues. CDR1 MNHEY and CDR2 SMNVEV come from the germline V gene (reference sequence). CDR3 DNA: TGTGCCAGCAGGCCGGGGGTTGACAGGGGGTTGTTTTTT. This translates into CASRPGVDRGLFF. The full variable domain, completed using reference TRBV27 and TRBJ1-4, is EAQVTQNPRYLITVTGKKLTVTCSQNMNHEYMSWYRQDPGLGLRQIYYSMNVEVTDKGDVPEGYKVSRKEKRNFPLILESPSPNQTSLYFCASRPGVDRGLFFGSGTQLSVL.

The chain links TRBV11-2 to TRBJ2-3; TRBD2 might be the D (5 bases). The V and J ends lost 1 base and 4 bases respectively, with 9 bases between them. Germline CDR1 is SGHAT and CDR2 is FQNNGV. This CDR3 region has 14 residues. The chain's CDR3 is CASSLGPRADTQYF. DNA for the CDR3: TGTGCCAGCAGCTTAGGTCCGAGGGCAGATACGCAGTATTTT. Drawing the rest from reference TRBV11-2 and TRBJ2-3, the complete variable domain is EAGVAQSPRYKIIEKRQSVAFWCNPISGHATLYWYQQILGQGPKLLIQFQNNGVVDDSQLPKDRFSAERLKGVDSTLKIQPAKLEDSAVYLCASSLGPRADTQYFGPGTRLTVL.